This entry lists 14 T cell receptor beta chains sequenced from one sample in a study of blood T cell repertoires in COVID-19. Sequenced by immunoSEQ multiplex PCR; TCRdb stores in-frame clones only, minus some. The data show roughly 70,000 clones, 75% to 90% seen once. Sequenced: peripheral blood. These receptors came from a man between 65 and 85 years old who had recovered from COVID-19.

This sequence joins TRBV4-1 and TRBJ2-7; D perhaps matches TRBD2 (5 bases). CDR1 and CDR2 from the germline V gene are MGHRA and YSYEKL. Trimming removed 3 bases at V and 0 bases at J, with 12 bases between. The CDR3 is 15 residues long. The CDR3 sequence: CASSHQASSSYEQYF. In nucleotides, the CDR3 is TGCGCCAGCAGCCACCAGGCTAGCAGCTCCTACGAGCAGTACTTC.

The rearrangement links TRBV11-2 to TRBJ1-1; no definite D call. V was trimmed by 1 base and J by 2 bases, leaving 8 bases between them. The CDR3 spans 14 residues. Per germline, CDR1 SGHAT and CDR2 FQNNGV. The CDR3 sequence is CASSLGEGNTEAFF. DNA for the CDR3: TGTGCCAGCAGCTTAGGGGAGGGTAACACTGAAGCTTTCTTT.

The chain joins TRBV27 to TRBJ1-1; no clear D gene. There are 15 residues in the CDR3. The germline V and J ends were trimmed by 5 bases and 2 bases, with 15 bases remaining between them. Germline V gene data show CDR1 as MNHEY and CDR2 as SMNVEV (reference sequence). The CDR3 DNA follows: TGTGCCAGCAGTCCTTTAAATCCAGGAAACACTGAAGCTTTCTTT. This translates into CASSPLNPGNTEAFF.

CDR3 amino acids: CASSLSWGIPGRTGELFF. Here the CDR3 DNA reads TGTGCCAGCAGCTTAAGTTGGGGCATCCCTGGTCGTACCGGGGAGCTGTTTTTT. V usage is TRBV11-2 and J usage is TRBJ2-2; D may be TRBD1 (5 bases). The CDR3 extends over 18 amino acids. V was shortened by 2 bases and J by 5 bases, with 21 bases between the two germline ends. Germline V gives CDR1 SGHAT, CDR2 FQNNGV.

The gene calls are TRBV21-1 and TRBJ2-3; TRBD1, the D gene given by the table, was not confirmed from the DNA. TRBV21-1 is an annotated pseudogene. There are 16 residues in the CDR3. CDR3 region: CASSIEGAHCTDTQYF. The CDR3 DNA sequence: TGTGCCAGCAGCATAGAAGGGGCTCATTGTACAGATACGCAGTATTTT.

The chain combines TRBV6-1 with TRBJ1-4; unclear D gene. Per germline, CDR1 MNHNS and CDR2 SASEGT. The V and J ends lost 3 bases and 5 bases respectively, with 13 bases between them. The CDR3 spans 15 residues. The CDR3 is CASSDSWSLNEKLFF. In DNA form, the CDR3 reads TGTGCCAGCAGTGATTCTTGGTCACTGAATGAAAAACTGTTTTTT.

This clone was seen more than once but under ten times. This rearrangement joins TRBV28 to TRBJ2-7; 12 bases agree with TRBD2. The length of the CDR3 is 15 residues. Looked up from germline, CDR1 is MDHEN and CDR2 is SYDVKM. V lost 6 bases and J lost 3; bases outside the gene matches: 6. DNA for the CDR3: TGTGCCAGCAGACGTACTAGCGGGAGGAACTACGAGCAGTACTTC. The encoded protein is CASRRTSGRNYEQYF. Combining the CDR3 with reference TRBV28 and TRBJ2-7 gives the whole variable domain DVKVTQSSRYLVKRTGEKVFLECVQDMDHENMFWYRQDPGLGLRLIYFSYDVKMKEKGDIPEGYSVSREKKERFSLILESASTNQTSMYLCASRRTSGRNYEQYFGPGTRLTVT.

The gene calls are TRBV6-1 and TRBJ2-2; 8 nucleotides line up with TRBD2. V lost 3 bases, J lost 4 bases, and 4 bases stayed unmatched. The V gene's germline CDR1 is MNHNS and CDR2 SASEGT. This CDR3 comprises 15 residues. The CDR3 nucleotides read TGTGCCAGCAGTGAGTTAGCGGGGTCCACCGGGGAGCTGTTTTTT. Amino acid sequence: CASSELAGSTGELFF.

The chain recombines TRBV7-9 with TRBJ2-3, with 8 bases matching TRBD1. Germline CDR1 reads SEHNR; CDR2 reads FQNEAQ (reference sequence). J gave up 3 bases and V 1 base, and 3 bases lay outside the gene matches. The CDR3 runs to 15 residues. In nucleotides, the CDR3 is TGTGCCAGCAGCTTAGGACAGGGGAGGACAGATACGCAGTATTTT. It encodes CASSLGQGRTDTQYF.

This clone was counted only a few times. The chain is built from TRBV29-1 and TRBJ2-5; D is perhaps TRBD1 (6 bases). CDR3 size: 13 residues. Germline V gene data show CDR1 as SQVTM and CDR2 as ANQGSEA. Between the trimmed V and J ends, which lost 7 bases and 4 bases, there was a span of 16 bases. CDR3 in amino acids: CSDQQGGRETQYF. The DNA for the CDR3 is TGCAGCGATCAACAGGGTGGTAGAGAGACCCAGTACTTC.

This chain joins TRBV21-1 and TRBJ2-1; whether TRBD2, the table's D call, matches the DNA was not checked. TRBV21-1 is a pseudogene. The CDR3 is 21 amino acids. For the CDR3, the DNA is TGTGCCAGCAGCAAAAGTCCGACTAGCGGGGGTCCAAAAAGCTCCTACAATGAGCAGTTCTTC. Translated: CASSKSPTSGGPKSSYNEQFF.

The count of this clone is one. The chain employs TRBV11-3 and TRBJ1-3; TRBD1 matches at 9 bases. V shed 6 bases, J shed 7 bases, and the junction held 13 bases outside the gene matches. The germline V gene encodes CDR1 SGHNT and CDR2 YENEEA. This CDR3 has 16 residues. The CDR3 loop is CASSFISGQGRNTIYF. The CDR3, as DNA: TGTGCCAGCAGTTTCATTTCGGGACAGGGTCGCAACACCATATATTTT.

The rearrangement joins TRBV6-5 to TRBJ2-3; 9 bases map to TRBD2. This CDR3 has 14 residues. The ends lost 6 bases at V and 3 bases at J; junction bases unmatched: 4. Germline V lookup: CDR1 MNHEY, CDR2 SVGAGI. The CDR3 DNA reads as TGTGCCAGCAGCCCGGGACTAGCTACAGATACGCAGTATTTT. It translates to CASSPGLATDTQYF.

In its sample, this clone was seen a few times. The chain joins TRBV5-4 to TRBJ2-3; perhaps TRBD2 as D (6 bases). Trimming cost V 1 base and J 0 bases, with 12 bases left between them. Germline assignment: CDR1 SGHNT and CDR2 YYREEE (reference sequence). The CDR3 is made up of 16 amino acids. This CDR3 is CASSLRGDPSTDTQYF. For the CDR3, the DNA is TGTGCCAGCAGCTTGCGCGGGGACCCTAGCACAGATACGCAGTATTTT. The full variable domain, rest sourced from reference TRBV5-4 and TRBJ2-3, is ETGVTQSPTHLIKTRGQQVTLRCSSQSGHNTVSWYQQALGQGPQFIFQYYREEENGRGNFPPRFSGLQFPNYSSELNVNALELDDSALYLCASSLRGDPSTDTQYFGPGTRLTVL.